The 23 T cell receptor beta chains reported below all come from one sample, sequenced in a study of blood T cell repertoires in COVID-19. Here immunoSEQ multiplex PCR was the method, and the copy in TCRdb shows in-frame clones only, minus some. The sample lists 120,000 to 150,000 clones, about 74% seen once, with roughly 15% in the top ten. The source material was peripheral blood. The origin of the receptors is a man aged 50 to 59 with acute or convalescent COVID-19.

J is TRBJ1-2 and V is TRBV2; D is perhaps TRBD1 (5 bases). Trimming took off 0 bases at V and 6 bases at J, with 11 bases between the two ends. Looked up from germline, CDR1 is SNHLY and CDR2 is FYNNEI. The CDR3 is 14 residues long. The CDR3 DNA follows: TGTGCCAGCAGTGAAGCGATCGGGGGTCATGGCTACACCTTC. It is translated as CASSEAIGGHGYTF.

The gene calls are TRBV2 and TRBJ2-3; a weak D match, TRBD2 (6 bases). This CDR3 has 15 amino acids. Germline CDR1 and CDR2: SNHLY and FYNNEI. Trimming took off 7 bases at V and 1 base at J, with 15 bases between the two ends. CDR3 DNA sequence: TGTGCCAGCATTCAAAGCGGGTCCGGCACAGATACGCAGTATTTT. Protein product: CASIQSGSGTDTQYF.

A word on this clone: Other DNA sequences within the sample encode an identical CDR3. The V and J genes are TRBV11-2 and TRBJ2-7; a weak D match, TRBD1 (6 bases). Germline CDR1 SGHAT, CDR2 FQNNGV. The CDR3 consists of 13 residues. V gave up 5 bases and J gave up 3 bases, with 11 bases separating them. The CDR3 coding sequence is TGTGCCAGCAGCCCGGGACAAATCTACGAGCAGTACTTC. Residues: CASSPGQIYEQYF.

The rearrangement uses TRBV20-1 and TRBJ1-1, with D hard to call. Germline V gene data show CDR1 as DFQATT and CDR2 as SNEGSKA (reference sequence). This CDR3 has 11 residues. V lost 6 bases to trimming and J lost 6 bases, with 11 bases between them. In DNA, the CDR3 is TGCAGTGCAAAGACCCGGGCTGAAGCTTTCTTT. This gives the protein CSAKTRAEAFF.

This chain joins TRBV12-3 or TRBV12-4 and TRBJ2-5; TRBD1 agrees at 7 bases. The V segment lost 3 bases and the J segment 4 bases; nucleotides outside the gene matches: 2. The CDR3 totals 13 residues. CDR3 in amino acids: CASSFSGGETQYF. The CDR3 DNA reads TGTGCCAGCAGTTTCTCAGGGGGAGAGACCCAGTACTTC.

This chain uses TRBV18 with TRBJ2-3, with 9 positions matching TRBD1. Trimming removed 2 bases from V and 4 bases from J; junction bases left unmatched: 10. Germline V gene sequence: CDR1 KGHSH, CDR2 LQKENI. The CDR3 contains 17 residues. The CDR3 spells CASSPDRGASIADTQYF. CDR3 DNA: TGTGCCAGCTCACCAGACAGGGGGGCTTCTATAGCAGATACGCAGTATTTT.

The chain combines TRBV6-1 with TRBJ1-5, with a tentative D call TRBD1 (5 bases). This CDR3 spans 14 amino acids. The V end lost 5 bases, the J end lost 8 bases, and 16 bases lay between the germline ends. Germline V gene lookup returns CDR1 MNHNS and CDR2 SASEGT. The CDR3 loop reads CASSPRERVKPQHF. The DNA for the CDR3 is TGTGCCAGCAGTCCCAGGGAGCGGGTCAAGCCCCAGCATTTT.

This clone has a handful of counts. J is TRBJ1-1 and V is TRBV30; 10 bases fit TRBD1. Trimming at V came to 2 bases and at J to 4 bases, leaving 13 bases not matched to a gene. CDR1 GTSNPN and CDR2 SVGIG come from the germline V gene (reference sequence). The CDR3 has 17 amino acids. CDR3 residues: CAWSLRTGGGLGTEAFF. The CDR3 DNA reads as TGTGCCTGGAGTCTCCGGACAGGGGGAGGTTTGGGCACTGAAGCTTTCTTT.

The sample holds a few counts of this clone. CDR3 DNA sequence: TGTGCCAGCAGTGAAGGAGAAGACTTTGAGCAGTACGTC. Translated: CASSEGEDFEQYV. The chain has TRBV6-1 and TRBJ2-7, with no clear D. Germline V gene sequence: CDR1 MNHNS, CDR2 SASEGT. The CDR3 contains 13 residues. The V gene lost 1 base and the J gene lost 7 bases, with 11 bases spanning the gap.

CDR3 DNA sequence: TGTGCCAGTACCGACCGGGGACAGGGGGCGCGTGGCTACACCTTC. Translation gives CASTDRGQGARGYTF. The rearrangement joins TRBV19 to TRBJ1-2; TRBD1 agrees at 12 bases. The germline V gene encodes CDR1 LNHDA and CDR2 SQIVND (reference sequence). V lost 7 bases, J lost 7 bases, and 10 bases stayed unmatched. CDR3 size: 15 residues.

V is TRBV2 and J is TRBJ1-1; 9 nucleotides match TRBD1. Germline V gene lookup returns CDR1 SNHLY and CDR2 FYNNEI. With 6 bases clipped from V and 1 base from J, the junction kept 6 bases outside the gene matches. The CDR3 contains 15 residues. For the CDR3, the DNA is TGTGCCAGCAGGGTACCGACAGGGGGGAACACTGAAGCTTTCTTT. This codes for CASRVPTGGNTEAFF.

The chain is built from TRBV7-2 and TRBJ1-1; the D gene is possibly TRBD1 (5 bases). The CDR3 length is 13 residues. The germline V gene encodes CDR1 SGHTA and CDR2 FQGNSA. V gave up 3 bases and J gave up 1 base, with 6 bases separating them. In nucleotides, the CDR3 is TGTGCCAGCAGCTTGGGGCAGAACACTGAAGCTTTCTTT. It encodes CASSLGQNTEAFF.

This chain joins TRBV3-1 (or the pseudogene TRBV3-2) and TRBJ2-5; 8 positions agree with TRBD2. CDR3 length: 13 amino acids. V was pared by 5 bases and J by 4 bases, with 3 bases of the junction left unmatched. From germline, CDR1 is LGHDT and CDR2 YNNKEL (reference sequence). The CDR3 is CASSLGLGETQYF. CDR3 coding DNA: TGTGCCAGCAGCTTGGGACTAGGAGAGACCCAGTACTTC.

The V gene is TRBV4-1, the J gene TRBJ2-2, with D perhaps TRBD2 (5 bases). CDR3 size: 14 residues. Trimming left V 3 bases short and J 7 bases short, with 12 bases between. Per germline, CDR1 MGHRA and CDR2 YSYEKL. The CDR3 DNA is TGCGCCAGCAGCCACGGCAGAGGGAACGGGGAGCTGTTTTTT. Protein product: CASSHGRGNGELFF.

This clone occurred once. The V gene is TRBV6-5, the J gene TRBJ1-2, with 8 bases lining up with TRBD1. The CDR3 has 13 amino acids. V lost 5 bases and J lost 4; bases outside the gene matches: 3. Germline V CDR1 and CDR2: MNHEY, SVGAGI. DNA of the CDR3: TGTGCCAGCAGTATAACAGGGGGCTATGGCTACACCTTC. Encoded protein: CASSITGGYGYTF.

The chain couples TRBV5-1 to TRBJ1-2; TRBD1 matches 9 bases. The CDR3 totals 16 residues. Germline values: CDR1 SGHRS, CDR2 YFSETQ. Trimming removed 4 bases from V and 0 bases from J; junction bases left unmatched: 7. CDR3 in DNA: TGCGCCAGCAGCACAGGGGGCGCGGGATCTAACTATGGCTACACCTTC. Translation gives CASSTGGAGSNYGYTF.

This clone was seen once. The chain combines TRBV3-1 (or the pseudogene TRBV3-2) with TRBJ2-3; possibly TRBD1 for D (6 bases). Trimming took 6 bases from V and 10 from J, leaving 17 bases between them. There are 13 residues in the CDR3. In germline, CDR1 is LGHDT, CDR2 YNNKEL (reference sequence). CDR3 region: CASSRGTVDSQYF. The CDR3 DNA reads TGTGCCAGCAGTAGGGGGACGGTGGACTCGCAGTATTTT.

J is TRBJ1-2 and V is TRBV6-1, with a tentative D call TRBD1 (5 bases). Trimming cost V 2 bases and J 7 bases, with 8 bases left between them. Germline CDR1 reads MNHNS; CDR2 reads SASEGT. This CDR3 is 12 amino acids long. For the CDR3, the DNA is TGTGCCAGCAGTGAACAGGGCGCTGGCTACACCTTC. Protein: CASSEQGAGYTF.

J is TRBJ2-3 and V is TRBV4-1; 9 bases agree with TRBD1. The CDR3 spans 16 residues. Germline V CDR1 and CDR2: MGHRA, YSYEKL. The trim removed 5 bases at V and 5 bases at J, leaving 11 bases unmatched. In nucleotides, the CDR3 is TGCGCCAGCAGCAGTAACGGACAGGGGTTGGGAGATACGCAGTATTTT. Residues: CASSSNGQGLGDTQYF.

The rearrangement uses TRBV13 and TRBJ2-1; 9 bases align to TRBD2. V was pared by 5 bases and J by 6 bases, with 8 bases of the junction left unmatched. Germline V gene sequence: CDR1 PRHDT, CDR2 FYEKMQ (reference sequence). CDR3 length: 15 amino acids. The CDR3 region has the DNA TGTGCCAGCAGCCTCAGTGGCGGGGGGGCCAATGAGCAGTTCTTC. This encodes CASSLSGGGANEQFF.

The J gene is TRBJ1-2, the V gene TRBV7-8; no reliable D call. The length of the CDR3 is 15 residues. Deletions cut 1 base from V and 7 bases from J, with 16 bases between. CDR1 is SGHVS and CDR2 is FQNEAQ in the germline V gene. The CDR3 DNA reads as TGTGCCAGCAGCTTAGAGAGGGCAGGTTCGGGTGGCTACACCTTC. This encodes CASSLERAGSGGYTF.

This chain joins TRBV5-1 and TRBJ2-3, with D unresolved. The CDR3 is 15 amino acids. Germline values: CDR1 SGHRS, CDR2 YFSETQ. Trimming took off 4 bases at V and 2 bases at J, with 14 bases between the two ends. The CDR3 protein is CASSPLPGSTDTQYF. The CDR3 coding sequence is TGCGCCAGCAGCCCCCTACCCGGTTCCACAGATACGCAGTATTTT.

The chain links TRBV4-2 to TRBJ2-1; 7 bases are shared with TRBD2. The J segment lost 1 base and the V segment lost 3 bases, leaving 3 bases of the junction unmatched. The CDR3 totals 15 residues. Germline CDR1 LGHNA, CDR2 YNFKEQ. The CDR3 is CASSHSSGSYNEQFF. The CDR3 region has the DNA TGTGCCAGCAGCCACTCTAGCGGTTCCTACAATGAGCAGTTCTTC.